The present TCR beta chain was sequenced within a study of cytomegalovirus exposure and HLA in healthy donors. Points from the study as a whole: Across donors, presence/absence analyses took sequencing depth to be roughly uniform. A later analysis linked about 17,000 TCR beta sequences to HLA alleles at 0.05 false discovery rate.

Amplification used 60 Vbeta primers and 13 Jbeta primers. Sequencing used immunoSEQ multiplex PCR; TCRdb keeps in-frame clones, though not all of them. The sample carries roughly 110,000 clones, roughly four fifths recorded once. Those who donated were healthy bone marrow donors. Details on this clone: The antigen is not known.

The receptor was derived from a woman aged 45-65 years in good health and CMV-seropositive. The source material was PBMCs.

The DNA for the CDR3 is TGTGCCAGTAGTATGGGACAGAGTATTAACTATGGCTACACCTTC. Amino acids: CASSMGQSINYGYTF. This chain connects TRBV19 to TRBJ1-2, with 7 bases aligning to TRBD1. Germline CDR1 and CDR2: LNHDA and SQIVND (reference sequence). Germline trimming cut 3 bases from V and 1 base from J; bases unmatched to any gene: 5. The CDR3 spans 15 residues.